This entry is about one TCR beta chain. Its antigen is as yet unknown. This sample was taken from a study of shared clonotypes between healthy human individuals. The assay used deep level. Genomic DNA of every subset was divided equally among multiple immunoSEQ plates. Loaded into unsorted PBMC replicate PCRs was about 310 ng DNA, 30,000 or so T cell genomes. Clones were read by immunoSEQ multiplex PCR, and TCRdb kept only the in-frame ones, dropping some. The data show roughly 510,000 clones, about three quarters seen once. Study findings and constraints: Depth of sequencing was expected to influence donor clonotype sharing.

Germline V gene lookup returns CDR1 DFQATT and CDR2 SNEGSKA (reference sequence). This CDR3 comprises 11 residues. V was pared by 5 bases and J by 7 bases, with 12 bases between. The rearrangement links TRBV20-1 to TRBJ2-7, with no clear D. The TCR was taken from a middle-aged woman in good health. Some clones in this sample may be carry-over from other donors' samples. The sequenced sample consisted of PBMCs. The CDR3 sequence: CSAALSAEQYF. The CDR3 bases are TGCAGTGCTGCCCTCTCCGCAGAGCAGTACTTC.